The clone carrying this T cell receptor beta chain was found many times. As to time point: patch test 1, 2 weeks after DPC sensitization. As for treatment: therapeutic diphenylcyclopropenone sensitization with weekly scalp DPC. Blood collection happened ahead of applying each patch test. The data derive from a study of human T cells and chemical hapten exposure. The wider study: Diphenylcyclopropenone, dosed weekly to the scalp, was given to patients throughout the roughly 25-week study. A mostly female patient group had alopecia areata, totalis or universalis.

Library construction involved attaching unique molecular identifiers to individual cDNA molecules, which allowed quantitative, reproducible TCR counting. TCRdb re-analysed the RACE reads in MiXCR, keeping a single row per CDR3 protein. The data contain tens of thousands of distinct CDR3 sequences, around 11% of them seen just once; the ten biggest clones take up roughly 3.6%. The germline gives CDR1 SGHRS, CDR2 YFSETQ. The germline V and J ends were trimmed by 2 bases and 3 bases, with 12 bases remaining between them. The length of the CDR3 is 14 residues. The TCR comes from a woman between 55 and 75 years old with alopecia areata. Some clones in this sample may be carry-over from other donors' samples. The chain employs TRBV5-1 and TRBJ2-7; D is uncertain. Material: whole blood, obtained in connection with sensitization to the hapten diphenylcyclopropenone (DPC). CDR3 region: CASSLSWGYYEQYF. CDR3 nucleotides: TGCGCCAGCAGCTTATCATGGGGATACTACGAGCAGTACTTC.